Described below is a single TCR beta chain sequence and its context. Its antigen is not known. Sample barcodes and UMIs were carried by the TCR alpha and TCR beta cDNA libraries that 5'RACE generated with constant-segment primers. TCRdb ran MiXCR on the 5' RACE reads and lists one entry per CDR3 protein. The sample comprises 350,000 to 400,000 distinct CDR3 sequences, roughly 21% of which are singletons, and under 15% rests with the top ten. The CDR3 is 18 amino acids. Germline V CDR1 and CDR2: LGHNA, YSLEER. Trimming stripped 0 bases from V and 6 bases from J, with 21 bases between. This specimen belongs to a study of T-cell memory formation after mild COVID-19. Whole-study findings and limits: Pre-infection memory showed some responding clones, and this suggested that cross-reactive memory joined. CD4+ contracting clones were found mainly in CM and EM, and CD8+ ones in EMRA. There was a balanced CD4/CD8 profile in clones contracting day 15 to 85, and later expanders leaned CD4+.

This chain joins TRBV4-3 and TRBJ2-1; D ambiguous. The sequence came from an adult woman who had mild COVID-19 (a few samples of this study predate the infection). Cell type and time point are not known. Material for sequencing was PBMCs or a T cell subset sorted from them (not recorded which). The CDR3: CASSQENRRVPGPNEQFF. Written as DNA, the CDR3 is TGCGCCAGCAGCCAAGAAAATCGCCGGGTCCCAGGCCCCAATGAGCAGTTCTTC.